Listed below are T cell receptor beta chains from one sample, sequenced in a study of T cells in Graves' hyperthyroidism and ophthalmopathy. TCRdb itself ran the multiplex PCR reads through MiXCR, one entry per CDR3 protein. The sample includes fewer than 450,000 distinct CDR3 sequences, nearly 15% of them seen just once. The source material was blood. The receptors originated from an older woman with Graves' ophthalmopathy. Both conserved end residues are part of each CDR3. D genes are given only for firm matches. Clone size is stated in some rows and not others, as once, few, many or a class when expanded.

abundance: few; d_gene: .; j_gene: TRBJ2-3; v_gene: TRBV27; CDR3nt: TGTGCCAGCAGTGGGGACAGCGAGGGGGGTACGCAGTATTTT; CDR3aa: CASSGDSEGGTQYF
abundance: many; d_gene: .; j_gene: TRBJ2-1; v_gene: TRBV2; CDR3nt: TGTGCCAGCAGTGTGAAGGGTACCAATGAGCAGTTCTTC; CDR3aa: CASSVKGTNEQFF
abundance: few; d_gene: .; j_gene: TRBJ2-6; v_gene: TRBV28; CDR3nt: TGTGCCAGCAGTTTTCCGACCATCTCTGGGGCCAACGTCCTGACTTTC; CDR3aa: CASSFPTISGANVLTF
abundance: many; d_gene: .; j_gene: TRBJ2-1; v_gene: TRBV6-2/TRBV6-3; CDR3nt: TGTGCCAGCAGTTACGACGCTCTGAGCGGGCGACTCTACAATGAGCAGTTCTTC; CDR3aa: CASSYDALSGRLYNEQFF
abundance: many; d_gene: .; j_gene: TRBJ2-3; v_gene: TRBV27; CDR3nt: TGTGCCAGCAGTCCACGGCCGGGGACGCAGTATTTT; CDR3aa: CASSPRPGTQYF
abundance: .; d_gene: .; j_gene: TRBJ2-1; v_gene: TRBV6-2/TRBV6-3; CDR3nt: TGTGCCAGCAGGGACCTAGCGTTTCGCTCCTACAATGAGCAGTTCTTC; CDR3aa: CASRDLAFRSYNEQFF
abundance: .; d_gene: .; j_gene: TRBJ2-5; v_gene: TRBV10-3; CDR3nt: TGTGCCATCAGTGAGTACCAAGAGACCCAGTACTTC; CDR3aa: CAISEYQETQYF
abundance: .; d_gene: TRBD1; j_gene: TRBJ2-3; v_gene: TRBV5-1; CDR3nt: TGTGCCAGCAGCTGGGACAGGGCCAGAACCACAGATACGCAGTATTTT; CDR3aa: CASSWDRARTTDTQYF
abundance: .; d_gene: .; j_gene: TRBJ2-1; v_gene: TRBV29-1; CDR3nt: TGCAGCGTTGAATTCGGGGGTATGGGCTACAATGAGCAGTTCTTC; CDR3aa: CSVEFGGMGYNEQFF
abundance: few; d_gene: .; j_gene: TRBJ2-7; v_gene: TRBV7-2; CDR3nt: TGTGCCAGCAGCCCGAGAGGGGCCGGAACCTACGAGCAGTACTTC; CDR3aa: CASSPRGAGTYEQYF
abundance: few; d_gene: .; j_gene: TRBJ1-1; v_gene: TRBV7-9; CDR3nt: TGTGCCAGCAGCTTCATAAGGGATACTGAAGCTTTCTTT; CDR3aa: CASSFIRDTEAFF
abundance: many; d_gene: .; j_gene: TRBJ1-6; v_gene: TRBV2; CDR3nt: TGTGCCAGCAGTGAAGCGAACGGGAATTCACCCCTCCACTTT; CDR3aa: CASSEANGNSPLHF
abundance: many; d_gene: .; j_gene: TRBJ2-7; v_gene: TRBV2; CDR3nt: TGTGCCAGCAGTGAAGAGTATGGCAACTACCCCTACGAGCAGTACTTC; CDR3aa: CASSEEYGNYPYEQYF